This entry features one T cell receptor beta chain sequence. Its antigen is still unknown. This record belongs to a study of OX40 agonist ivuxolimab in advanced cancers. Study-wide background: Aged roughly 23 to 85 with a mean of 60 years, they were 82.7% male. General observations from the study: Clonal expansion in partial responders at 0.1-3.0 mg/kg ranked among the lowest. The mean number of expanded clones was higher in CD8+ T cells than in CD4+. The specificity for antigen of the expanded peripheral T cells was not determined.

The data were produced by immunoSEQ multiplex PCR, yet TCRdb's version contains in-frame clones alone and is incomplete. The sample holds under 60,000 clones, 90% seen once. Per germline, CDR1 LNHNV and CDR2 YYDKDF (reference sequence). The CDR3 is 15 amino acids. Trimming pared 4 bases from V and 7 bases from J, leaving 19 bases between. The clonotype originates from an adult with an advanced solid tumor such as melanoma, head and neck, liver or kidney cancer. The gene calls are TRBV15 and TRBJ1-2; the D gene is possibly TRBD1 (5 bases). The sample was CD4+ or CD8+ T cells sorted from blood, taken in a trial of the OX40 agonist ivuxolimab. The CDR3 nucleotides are TGTGCCACCAGCACACGAACCCAGGGATTAGGTGGCTACACCTTC. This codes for CATSTRTQGLGGYTF. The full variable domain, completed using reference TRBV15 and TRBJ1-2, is DAMVIQNPRYQVTQFGKPVTLSCSQTLNHNVMYWYQQKSSQAPKLLFHYYDKDFNNEADTPDNFQSRRPNTSFCFLDIRSPGLGDTAMYLCATSTRTQGLGGYTFGSGTRLTVV.